The next 7 T cell receptor beta chains were all read from a single sample in a study of cytomegalovirus exposure and HLA in healthy donors. With 60 Vbeta and 13 Jbeta primers, the PCR was carried out. Assay: immunoSEQ multiplex PCR; the TCRdb copy retains only in-frame clones and omits some. Among around 190,000 clones listed, around three quarters were seen once. The sample consisted of PBMCs. The receptors shown here come from a woman aged 25 to 39 in good health and CMV-seropositive.

The chain couples TRBV4-2 to TRBJ2-1; 7 bases fit TRBD2. CDR3 length equals 12 residues. The ends lost 8 bases at V and 9 bases at J; junction bases unmatched: 7. Germline CDR1 is LGHNA and CDR2 is YNFKEQ. CDR3 residues: CASGKREGEQFF. The CDR3 DNA reads TGTGCCAGCGGGAAGCGGGAAGGTGAGCAGTTCTTC.

The chain links TRBV25-1 to TRBJ1-2, with TRBD1 matching over 10 bases. The CDR3 length is 16 residues. In germline, CDR1 is MGHDK, CDR2 SYGVNS. V trimming: 4 bases; J trimming: 4 bases; junction bases outside the gene matches: 9. The CDR3 reads CASSGGTGALSYGYTF. CDR3 DNA sequence: TGTGCCAGCAGTGGAGGGACAGGGGCTTTAAGCTATGGCTACACCTTC.

This clone was seen more than once but under ten times. This chain connects TRBV9 to TRBJ2-3; D is unresolved. The V end lost 0 bases, the J end lost 3 bases, and 5 bases lay between the germline ends. The CDR3 extends over 13 amino acids. Per the germline V gene, CDR1 is SGDLS and CDR2 is YYNGEE. The CDR3 here is CASSVDSTDTQYF. The CDR3 nucleotides are TGTGCCAGCAGCGTAGACTCTACAGATACGCAGTATTTT.

This clone has more than one count but fewer than ten. The rearrangement joins TRBV6-5 to TRBJ2-2, with a tentative D call TRBD1 (6 bases). The germline V and J ends were trimmed by 6 bases and 6 bases, with 14 bases remaining between them. The germline gives CDR1 MNHEY, CDR2 SVGAGI. The CDR3 has 14 residues. CDR3: CASSSTGIPGELFF. The CDR3 nucleotides read TGTGCCAGCAGCTCCACAGGGATCCCCGGGGAGCTGTTTTTT.

The rearrangement links TRBV13 to TRBJ2-1; 9 bases line up with TRBD2. Germline-derived CDR1 and CDR2 are PRHDT and FYEKMQ (reference sequence). The trim removed 4 bases at V and 10 bases at J, leaving 11 bases unmatched. The CDR3 loop spans 15 amino acids. The CDR3 loop is CASSSGAGGTREQFF. CDR3 nucleotides: TGTGCCAGCAGCTCGGGGGCGGGGGGGACGAGGGAGCAGTTCTTC.

To note about this clone: One junction end does not reproduce the germline sequence, and a read error may be involved. The chain recombines TRBV13 with TRBJ2-2, with 9 positions matching TRBD2. Germline CDR1 is PRHDT and CDR2 is FYEKMQ (reference sequence). CDR3 size: 17 residues. For the CDR3, the DNA is TGTGCCAGCATCTTAGGCGCGGGAGGGCATGGCACCGGGGAGCTGTTTTTT. Encoded protein: CASILGAGGHGTGELFF.

V and J are TRBV7-2 and TRBJ2-1, with 8 bases identical to TRBD2. CDR1 is SGHTA, CDR2 FQGNSA, per germline. The junction had 21 bases not matched to a gene; V was cut back by 5 bases and J by 15 bases. This CDR3 has 16 amino acids. CDR3 amino acids: CASSPQAGESTGGTFF. The CDR3 coding sequence is TGTGCCAGCAGCCCGCAAGCGGGAGAATCAACGGGAGGTACGTTCTTC. The full variable domain, with the rest looked up from reference TRBV7-2 and TRBJ2-1, is GAGVSQSPSNKVTEKGKDVELRCDPISGHTALYWYRQSLGQGLEFLIYFQGNSAPDKSGLPSDRFSAERTGGSVSTLTIQRTQQEDSAVYLCASSPQAGESTGGTFFGPGTRLTVL.